This T cell receptor (beta chain) stems from a study of blood T cell repertoires in COVID-19. Study details: There were acute and convalescent COVID-19 samples, and they came from the United States, Italy and Spain.

Germline V gene lookup returns CDR1 MDHEN and CDR2 SYDVKM. The CDR3 contains 12 residues. V lost 6 bases and J lost 2; bases outside the gene matches: 0. In this sample, this clone turned up once. Per the study methods: Amplification from reference gene primers served as the basis for estimated nucleated cell counts. Data came from immunoSEQ multiplex PCR; TCRdb stores just in-frame clones and leaves some out. The DNA was the basis for D and trimming; V, J and clone size are from that table. Among more than 300,000 clones, around nine tenths were seen once, and the ten largest hold more than 0.95%. Ages ranged from about 18 to 89 years, with residence in about two dozen US areas. Among Cohort 3 donors, those recovered had two negative PCRs, clearance, or symptom resolution.

The sequence was collected from a woman between 18 and 29 years old who had recovered from COVID-19. The sample was PBMCs or T cells enriched from blood (not recorded which). This chain joins TRBV28 and TRBJ1-2; 7 positions match TRBD1. DNA of the CDR3: TGTGCCAGCAGACAGGGGAACTATGGCTACACCTTC. This sequence encodes CASRQGNYGYTF.